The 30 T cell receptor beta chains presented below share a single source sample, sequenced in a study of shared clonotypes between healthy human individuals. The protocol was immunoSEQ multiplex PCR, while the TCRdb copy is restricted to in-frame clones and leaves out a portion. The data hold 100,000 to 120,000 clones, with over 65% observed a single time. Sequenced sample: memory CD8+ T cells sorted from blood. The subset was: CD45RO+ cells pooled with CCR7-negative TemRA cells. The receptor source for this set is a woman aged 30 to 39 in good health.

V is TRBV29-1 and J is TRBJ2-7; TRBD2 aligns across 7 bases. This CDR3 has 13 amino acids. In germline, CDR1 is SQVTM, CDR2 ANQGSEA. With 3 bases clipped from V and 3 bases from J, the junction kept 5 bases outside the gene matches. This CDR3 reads CSVDGTGGYEQYF. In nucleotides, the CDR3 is TGCAGCGTTGATGGGACGGGGGGCTACGAGCAGTACTTC.

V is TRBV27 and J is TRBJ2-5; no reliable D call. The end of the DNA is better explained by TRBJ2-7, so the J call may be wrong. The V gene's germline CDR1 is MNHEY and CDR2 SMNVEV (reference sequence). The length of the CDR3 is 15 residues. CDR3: CASSPPGLRFAEQYF. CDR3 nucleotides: TGTGCCAGCAGTCCCCCGGGTCTCCGGTTCGCCGAGCAGTACTTC.

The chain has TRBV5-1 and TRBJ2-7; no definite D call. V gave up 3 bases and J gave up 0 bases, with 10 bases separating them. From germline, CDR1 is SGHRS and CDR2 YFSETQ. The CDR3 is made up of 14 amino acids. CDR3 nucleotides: TGCGCCAGCAGCTATTCCGGAATCTCCTACGAGCAGTACTTC. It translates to CASSYSGISYEQYF.

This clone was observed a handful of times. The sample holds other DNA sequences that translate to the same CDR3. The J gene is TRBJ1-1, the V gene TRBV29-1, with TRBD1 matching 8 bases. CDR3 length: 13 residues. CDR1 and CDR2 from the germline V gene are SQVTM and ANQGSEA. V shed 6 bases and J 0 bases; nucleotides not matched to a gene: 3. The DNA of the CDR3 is TGCAGCGTCCGGACAGGGTTGAACACTGAAGCTTTCTTT. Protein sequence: CSVRTGLNTEAFF. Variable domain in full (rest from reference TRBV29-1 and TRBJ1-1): SAVISQKPSRDICQRGTSLTIQCQVDSQVTMMFWYRQQPGQSLTLIATANQGSEATYESGFVIDKFPISRPNLTFSTLTVSNMSPEDSSIYLCSVRTGLNTEAFFGQGTRLTVV.

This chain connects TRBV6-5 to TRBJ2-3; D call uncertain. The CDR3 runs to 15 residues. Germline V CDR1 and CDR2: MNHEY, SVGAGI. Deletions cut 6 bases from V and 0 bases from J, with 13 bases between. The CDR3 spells CASSLQKGSTDTQYF. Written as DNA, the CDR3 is TGTGCCAGCAGCCTACAGAAAGGTAGCACAGATACGCAGTATTTT.

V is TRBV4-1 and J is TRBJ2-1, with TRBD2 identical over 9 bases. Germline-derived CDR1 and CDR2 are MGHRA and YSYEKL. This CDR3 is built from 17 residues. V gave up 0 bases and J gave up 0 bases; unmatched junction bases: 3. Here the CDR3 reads CASSQEPSGTSYNEQFF. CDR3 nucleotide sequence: TGCGCCAGCAGCCAAGAACCTAGCGGGACCTCCTACAATGAGCAGTTCTTC.

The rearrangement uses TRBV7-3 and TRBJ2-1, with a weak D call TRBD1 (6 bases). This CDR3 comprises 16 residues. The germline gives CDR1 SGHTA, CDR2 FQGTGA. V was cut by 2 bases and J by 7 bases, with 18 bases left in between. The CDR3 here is CASSLGPGVIWNEQFF. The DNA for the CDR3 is TGTGCCAGCAGCTTAGGTCCAGGGGTAATTTGGAATGAGCAGTTCTTC. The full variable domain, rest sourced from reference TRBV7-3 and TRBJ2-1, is GAGVSQTPSNKVTEKGKYVELRCDPISGHTALYWYRQSLGQGPEFLIYFQGTGAADDSGLPNDRFFAVRPEGSVSTLKIQRTERGDSAVYLCASSLGPGVIWNEQFFGPGTRLTVL.

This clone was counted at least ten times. CDR3 sequence (DNA): TGCGCCAGCAGCCACTCAGAGGACAGGTCCTACGAGCAGTACTTC. Translated: CASSHSEDRSYEQYF. The V gene is TRBV4-1, the J gene TRBJ2-7; 7 bases align to TRBD1. Germline V gene sequence: CDR1 MGHRA, CDR2 YSYEKL. The V segment lost 3 bases and the J segment 1 base; nucleotides outside the gene matches: 6. This CDR3 region has 15 residues.

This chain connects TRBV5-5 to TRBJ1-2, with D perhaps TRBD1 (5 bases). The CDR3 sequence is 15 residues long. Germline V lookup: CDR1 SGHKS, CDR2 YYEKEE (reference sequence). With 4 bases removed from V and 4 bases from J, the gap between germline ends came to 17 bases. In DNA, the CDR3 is TGTGCCAGCAGCCCCTCGCCGGGGCAGTCCTATGGCTACACCTTC. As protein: CASSPSPGQSYGYTF.

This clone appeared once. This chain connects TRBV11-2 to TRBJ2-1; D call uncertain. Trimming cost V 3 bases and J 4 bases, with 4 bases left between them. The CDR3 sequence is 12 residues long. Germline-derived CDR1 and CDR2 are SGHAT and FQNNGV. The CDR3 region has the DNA TGTGCCAGCAGCTTTGTTTACAATGAGCAGTTCTTC. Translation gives CASSFVYNEQFF.

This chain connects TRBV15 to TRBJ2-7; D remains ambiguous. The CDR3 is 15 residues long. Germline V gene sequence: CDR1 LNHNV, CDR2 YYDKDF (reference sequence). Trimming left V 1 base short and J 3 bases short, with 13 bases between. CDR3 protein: CATSRVPTPYYEQYF. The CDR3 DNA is TGTGCCACCAGCAGAGTGCCCACTCCCTACTACGAGCAGTACTTC.

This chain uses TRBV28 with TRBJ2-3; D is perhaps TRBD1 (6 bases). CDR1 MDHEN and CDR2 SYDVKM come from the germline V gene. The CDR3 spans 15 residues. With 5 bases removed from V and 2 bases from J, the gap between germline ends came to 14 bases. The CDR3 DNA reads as TGTGCCAGCAGTGCGGACAGCTTCGCCACAGATACGCAGTATTTT. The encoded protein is CASSADSFATDTQYF.

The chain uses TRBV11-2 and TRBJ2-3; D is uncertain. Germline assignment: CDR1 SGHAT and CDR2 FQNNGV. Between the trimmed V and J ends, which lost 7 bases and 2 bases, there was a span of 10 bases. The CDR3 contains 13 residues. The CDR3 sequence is CASNHVNTDTQYF. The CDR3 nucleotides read TGTGCCAGCAACCACGTTAACACAGATACGCAGTATTTT.

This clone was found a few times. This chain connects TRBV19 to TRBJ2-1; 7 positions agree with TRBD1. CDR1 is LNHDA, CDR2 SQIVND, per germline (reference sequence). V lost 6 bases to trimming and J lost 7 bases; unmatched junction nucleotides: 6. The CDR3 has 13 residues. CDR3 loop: CASSRTGLNEQFF. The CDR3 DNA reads TGTGCCAGTAGCCGGACAGGTCTAAATGAGCAGTTCTTC. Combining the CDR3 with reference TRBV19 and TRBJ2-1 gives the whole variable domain DGGITQSPKYLFRKEGQNVTLSCEQNLNHDAMYWYRQDPGQGLRLIYYSQIVNDFQKGDIAEGYSVSREKKESFPLTVTSAQKNPTAFYLCASSRTGLNEQFFGPGTRLTVL.

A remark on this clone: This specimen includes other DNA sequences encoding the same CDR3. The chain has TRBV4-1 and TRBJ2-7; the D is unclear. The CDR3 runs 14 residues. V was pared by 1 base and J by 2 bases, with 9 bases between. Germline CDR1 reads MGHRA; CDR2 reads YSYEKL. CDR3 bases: TGCGCCAGCAGCCAAGCCAAACCGCCCTACGAGCAGTACTTC. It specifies CASSQAKPPYEQYF.

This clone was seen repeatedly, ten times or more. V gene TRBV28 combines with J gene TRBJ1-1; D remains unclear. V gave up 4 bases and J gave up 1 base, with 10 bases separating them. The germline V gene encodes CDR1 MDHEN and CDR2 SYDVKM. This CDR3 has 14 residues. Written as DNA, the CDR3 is TGTGCCAGCAGTTCTGGGTTCGGGAACACTGAAGCTTTCTTT. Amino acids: CASSSGFGNTEAFF. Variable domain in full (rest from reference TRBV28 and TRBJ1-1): DVKVTQSSRYLVKRTGEKVFLECVQDMDHENMFWYRQDPGLGLRLIYFSYDVKMKEKGDIPEGYSVSREKKERFSLILESASTNQTSMYLCASSSGFGNTEAFFGQGTRLTVV.

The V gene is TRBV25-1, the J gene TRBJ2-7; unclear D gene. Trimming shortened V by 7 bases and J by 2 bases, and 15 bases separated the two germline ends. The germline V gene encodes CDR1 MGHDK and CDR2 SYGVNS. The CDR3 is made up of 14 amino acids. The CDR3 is CASTPTGTTYEQYF. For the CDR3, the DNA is TGTGCCAGCACTCCCACTGGAACTACCTACGAGCAGTACTTC.

The CDR3: CAIPLLDRNTEAFF. CDR3 nucleotides: TGTGCCATCCCCCTCCTCGACAGGAACACTGAAGCTTTCTTT. This chain uses TRBV2 with TRBJ1-1; tentatively, D is TRBD1 (5 bases). Germline V lookup: CDR1 SNHLY, CDR2 FYNNEI. Trimming left V 10 bases short and J 1 base short, with 16 bases between. The CDR3 is 14 amino acids.

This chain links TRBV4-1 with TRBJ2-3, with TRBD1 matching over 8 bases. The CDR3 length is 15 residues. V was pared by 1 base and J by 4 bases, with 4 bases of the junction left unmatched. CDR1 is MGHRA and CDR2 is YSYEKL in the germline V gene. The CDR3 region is CASSQGTGISDTQYF. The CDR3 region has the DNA TGCGCCAGCAGCCAAGGGACAGGGATCTCAGATACGCAGTATTTT.

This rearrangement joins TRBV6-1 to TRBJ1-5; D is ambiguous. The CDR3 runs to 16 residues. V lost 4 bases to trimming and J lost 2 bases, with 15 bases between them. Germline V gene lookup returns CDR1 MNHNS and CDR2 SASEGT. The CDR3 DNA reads TGTGCCAGCAGTGTCTCAGATAGGGCGCGCAATCAGCCCCAGCATTTT. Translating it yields CASSVSDRARNQPQHF.

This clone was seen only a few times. The CDR3, as DNA: TGCGCCAGCAGTACTTGGAGAGGGAGTAACTACGAGCAGTACTTC. Amino acids: CASSTWRGSNYEQYF. The J gene is TRBJ2-7, the V gene TRBV10-2; perhaps TRBD2 as D (5 bases). Germline V gives CDR1 WSHSY, CDR2 SAAADI. With 5 bases removed from V and 3 bases from J, the gap between germline ends came to 17 bases. CDR3 length equals 15 residues.

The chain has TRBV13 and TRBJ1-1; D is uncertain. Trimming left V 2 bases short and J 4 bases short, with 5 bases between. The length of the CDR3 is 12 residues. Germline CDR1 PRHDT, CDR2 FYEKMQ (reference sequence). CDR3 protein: CASSLSSTEAFF. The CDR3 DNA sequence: TGTGCCAGCAGCTTAAGCAGCACTGAAGCTTTCTTT.

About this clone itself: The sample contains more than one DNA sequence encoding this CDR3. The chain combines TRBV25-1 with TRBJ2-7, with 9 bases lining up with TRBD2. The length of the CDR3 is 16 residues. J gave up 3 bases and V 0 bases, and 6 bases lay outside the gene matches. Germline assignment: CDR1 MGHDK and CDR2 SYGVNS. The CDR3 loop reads CASSEYGVAGVYEQYF. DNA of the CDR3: TGTGCCAGCAGTGAATATGGGGTAGCGGGAGTCTACGAGCAGTACTTC.

The CDR3 loop is CASSSTGRYGYTF. The CDR3, as DNA: TGCGCCAGCAGCTCGACAGGCCGGTATGGCTACACCTTC. The chain uses TRBV5-1 and TRBJ1-2; tentative D call: TRBD1 (6 bases). Trimming removed 3 bases at V and 5 bases at J, with 11 bases between. Germline V gives CDR1 SGHRS, CDR2 YFSETQ. The CDR3 has 13 amino acids.

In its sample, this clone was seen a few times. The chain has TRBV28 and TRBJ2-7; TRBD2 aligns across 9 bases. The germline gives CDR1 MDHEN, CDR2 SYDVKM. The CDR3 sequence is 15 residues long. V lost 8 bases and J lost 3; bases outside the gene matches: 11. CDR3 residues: CASRPSGTSYYEQYF. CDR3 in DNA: TGTGCCAGCCGCCCCTCCGGGACTAGCTACTACGAGCAGTACTTC.

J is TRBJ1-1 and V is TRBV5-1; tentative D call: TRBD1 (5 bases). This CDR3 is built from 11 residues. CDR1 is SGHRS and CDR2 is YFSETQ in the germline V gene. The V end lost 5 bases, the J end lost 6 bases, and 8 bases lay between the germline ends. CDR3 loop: CASRRGAEAFF. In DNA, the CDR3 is TGCGCCAGCAGAAGAGGGGCTGAAGCTTTCTTT.

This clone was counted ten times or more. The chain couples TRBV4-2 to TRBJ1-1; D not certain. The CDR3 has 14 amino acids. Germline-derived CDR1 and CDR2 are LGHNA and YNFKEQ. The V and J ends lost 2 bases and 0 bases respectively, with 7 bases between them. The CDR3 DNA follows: TGTGCCAGCAGCCAAACACAGATGAACACTGAAGCTTTCTTT. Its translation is CASSQTQMNTEAFF.

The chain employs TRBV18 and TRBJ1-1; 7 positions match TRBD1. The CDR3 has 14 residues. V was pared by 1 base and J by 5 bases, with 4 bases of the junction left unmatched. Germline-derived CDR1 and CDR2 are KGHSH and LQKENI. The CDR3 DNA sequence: TGTGCCAGCTCACCACTTGGGACAGAGACTGAAGCTTTCTTT. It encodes CASSPLGTETEAFF.

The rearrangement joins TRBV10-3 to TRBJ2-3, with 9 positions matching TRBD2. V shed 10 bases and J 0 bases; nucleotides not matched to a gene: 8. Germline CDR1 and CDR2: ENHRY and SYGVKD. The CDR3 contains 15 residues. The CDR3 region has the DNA TGTGCCAACGGGGCGACTAGCGGTAGCACAGATACGCAGTATTTT. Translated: CANGATSGSTDTQYF.

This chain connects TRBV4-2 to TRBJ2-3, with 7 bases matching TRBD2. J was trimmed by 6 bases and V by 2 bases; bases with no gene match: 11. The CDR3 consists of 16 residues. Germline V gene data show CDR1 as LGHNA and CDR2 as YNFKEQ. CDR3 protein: CASSQIKGLPLDTQYF. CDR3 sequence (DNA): TGTGCCAGCAGCCAAATAAAGGGACTACCATTGGATACGCAGTATTTT.